The 8 T cell receptor beta chains given below trace back to one sample, sequenced in a study of PD-1 blockade in classical Hodgkin lymphoma. Clones were sequenced by immunoSEQ multiplex PCR, and TCRdb holds only the in-frame ones, with some missing. Altogether just over 50,000 clones are present, 73% being singletons, with the ten largest covering around 16%. Every single patient, without exception, relapsed after autologous stem cell transplantation, and brentuximab vedotin exposure varied. Specimen: peripheral blood mononuclear cells (PBMCs), collected before the second cycle of nivolumab. All receptors derive from a human donor with classical Hodgkin lymphoma.

The chain employs TRBV7-2 and TRBJ2-2, with D possibly being TRBD2 (5 bases). The CDR3 length is 15 residues. Germline V CDR1 and CDR2: SGHTA, FQGNSA. V shed 7 bases and J shed 0 bases, with 12 bases lying between them. The CDR3 protein is CASTMRVSNTGELFF. The CDR3 region has the DNA TGTGCCAGCACCATGAGGGTTTCGAACACCGGGGAGCTGTTTTTT.

The chain employs TRBV7-2 and TRBJ2-3, with D maybe TRBD2 (6 bases). The germline V and J ends were trimmed by 5 bases and 2 bases, with 17 bases remaining between them. The CDR3 sequence is 16 residues long. Germline loops: CDR1 SGHTA, CDR2 FQGNSA. The CDR3 region has the DNA TGTGCCAGCAGCCGAGAACTTGGAGGGACCACAGATACGCAGTATTTT. Amino acid sequence: CASSRELGGTTDTQYF. Filled out from reference TRBV7-2 and TRBJ2-3, the complete variable domain reads GAGVSQSPSNKVTEKGKDVELRCDPISGHTALYWYRQSLGQGLEFLIYFQGNSAPDKSGLPSDRFSAERTGGSVSTLTIQRTQQEDSAVYLCASSRELGGTTDTQYFGPGTRLTVL.

This rearrangement joins TRBV9 to TRBJ2-5; D is perhaps TRBD1 or TRBD2 (5 bases each). This CDR3 is 14 amino acids long. Germline V gene sequence: CDR1 SGDLS, CDR2 YYNGEE. V was shortened by 4 bases and J by 5 bases, with 15 bases between the two germline ends. CDR3 protein: CASSPRPGRETQYF. DNA for the CDR3: TGTGCCAGCAGCCCCCGCCCGGGGCGGGAGACCCAGTACTTC.

This rearrangement joins TRBV6-5 to TRBJ2-7, with TRBD2 identical over 11 bases. CDR3 length equals 15 residues. The V and J ends lost 6 bases and 3 bases, in that order; junction bases with no gene match: 7. Germline CDR1 is MNHEY and CDR2 is SVGAGI. CDR3 sequence reads: CASSSTGTSGYEQYF. The DNA of the CDR3 is TGTGCCAGCAGCAGCACCGGGACTAGCGGCTACGAGCAGTACTTC.

The chain uses TRBV28 and TRBJ1-2, with D uncertain. This CDR3 has 12 amino acids. Germline V gives CDR1 MDHEN, CDR2 SYDVKM. With 6 bases removed from V and 6 bases from J, the gap between germline ends came to 11 bases. The CDR3 DNA reads TGTGCCAGCAGCCAAGGGTGGGATGGCTACACCTTC. Its protein product is CASSQGWDGYTF.

The chain employs TRBV7-9 and TRBJ2-7; D is ambiguous. This CDR3 has 12 amino acids. Germline-derived CDR1 and CDR2 are SEHNR and FQNEAQ (reference sequence). V was clipped by 5 bases and J by 6 bases, with 11 bases between them. CDR3 DNA: TGTGCCAGCAGCCTAGGTATAGCCGAGCAGTACTTC. It specifies CASSLGIAEQYF.

The rearrangement joins TRBV13 to TRBJ2-3, with 9 bases fitting TRBD1. J gave up 3 bases and V 5 bases, and 12 bases lay outside the gene matches. Per germline, CDR1 PRHDT and CDR2 FYEKMQ (reference sequence). The CDR3 totals 17 residues. This CDR3 is CASSLQQGATGTDTQYF. Here the CDR3 DNA reads TGTGCCAGCAGCCTCCAACAGGGGGCCACCGGAACAGATACGCAGTATTTT.

The table lists this clone with a few counts. This chain uses TRBV7-9 with TRBJ2-1; 7 bases are a match to TRBD1. CDR3 length: 16 residues. After removal of 7 bases from V and 8 bases from J, the junction contained 17 bases not matched to a gene. The germline CDR1 and CDR2 sequences are SEHNR and FQNEAQ (reference sequence). In DNA form, the CDR3 reads TGTGCCAGCACCGCCGGACGACAGGGACCTCCGGATGAGCAGTTCTTC. Translated, it gives CASTAGRQGPPDEQFF.